The 20 T cell receptor beta chains reported below all come from one sample, sequenced in a study of blood T cell repertoires in COVID-19. Libraries were prepared by immunoSEQ multiplex PCR; TCRdb keeps only in-frame clonotypes and omits some of them. Found here are approximately 260,000 clones, approximately 83% of them singletons; the top ten hold 3% to 4%. The sample was PBMCs or T cells enriched from blood (not recorded which). The receptors come from a middle-aged woman with acute COVID-19.

The V gene is TRBV7-3, the J gene TRBJ2-1; D is perhaps TRBD2 (6 bases). The ends were cut back, 2 bases at V and 4 bases at J, with 12 bases in the middle. CDR3 length: 15 amino acids. Germline V gives CDR1 SGHTA, CDR2 FQGTGA. In DNA, the CDR3 is TGTGCCAGCAGCTTACCTGGACTACGATACAATGAGCAGTTCTTC. It encodes CASSLPGLRYNEQFF. Based on the CDR3 plus reference TRBV7-3 and TRBJ2-1, the full variable domain is GAGVSQTPSNKVTEKGKYVELRCDPISGHTALYWYRQSLGQGPEFLIYFQGTGAADDSGLPNDRFFAVRPEGSVSTLKIQRTERGDSAVYLCASSLPGLRYNEQFFGPGTRLTVL.

The gene calls are TRBV29-1 and TRBJ2-7; a possible D gene is TRBD2 (5 bases). CDR1 SQVTM and CDR2 ANQGSEA come from the germline V gene. V was cut by 4 bases and J by 6 bases, with 13 bases left in between. The CDR3 length is 12 residues. The CDR3 reads CSVVVGVVEQYF. The CDR3 DNA reads TGCAGCGTTGTCGTGGGAGTGGTCGAGCAGTACTTC.

This clone turned up a few times. The chain couples TRBV9 to TRBJ1-3, with D uncertain. V was clipped by 0 bases and J by 0 bases, with 7 bases between them. Germline V gene sequence: CDR1 SGDLS, CDR2 YYNGEE. The CDR3 is made up of 15 amino acids. The CDR3 is CASSVAPNSGNTIYF. The CDR3 region has the DNA TGTGCCAGCAGCGTAGCCCCAAACTCTGGAAACACCATATATTTT.

This clone showed up just a few times. The gene calls are TRBV7-3 and TRBJ2-1; TRBD2 is a possible D gene (6 bases). The germline CDR1 and CDR2 sequences are SGHTA and FQGTGA. V lost 5 bases and J lost 5, with 10 bases in between. The CDR3 loop spans 13 amino acids. The CDR3 DNA reads TGTGCCAGCAGCCCGGGACTCAACAATGAGCAGTTCTTC. Translated: CASSPGLNNEQFF.

CDR3 residues: CASSSARFWETQYF. The CDR3 DNA reads as TGTGCCAGCAGCTCCGCTAGATTCTGGGAGACCCAGTACTTC. The chain is built from TRBV5-5 and TRBJ2-5; D gene uncertain. V dropped 3 bases and J dropped 5 bases, with 14 bases sitting between them. From germline, CDR1 is SGHKS and CDR2 YYEKEE (reference sequence). The CDR3 has 14 amino acids.

V gene TRBV5-1 combines with J gene TRBJ2-7; no reliable D call. The V end lost 4 bases, the J end lost 3 bases, and 11 bases lay between the germline ends. This CDR3 spans 13 amino acids. Germline V gene data show CDR1 as SGHRS and CDR2 as YFSETQ. CDR3 DNA sequence: TGCGCCAGCAGCCGTGAGGATGGCTACGAGCAGTACTTC. Translating gives CASSREDGYEQYF.

The chain is built from TRBV19 and TRBJ2-7, with 7 bases aligning to TRBD1. The CDR3 loop spans 13 amino acids. Germline CDR1 and CDR2: LNHDA and SQIVND (reference sequence). J gave up 5 bases and V 4 bases, and 5 bases lay outside the gene matches. In nucleotides, the CDR3 is TGTGCCAGTAGTAAACCACAGGGGAACGAGCAGTACTTC. It encodes CASSKPQGNEQYF.

This clone was detected only once. The chain joins TRBV2 to TRBJ2-7; D uncertain. The V gene's germline CDR1 is SNHLY and CDR2 FYNNEI. This CDR3 region has 12 residues. Trimming took 6 bases from V and 6 from J, leaving 12 bases between them. The CDR3 spells CASRATPGEQYF. The CDR3 bases are TGTGCCAGCAGGGCTACCCCAGGCGAGCAGTACTTC.

In this sample, this clone turned up a few times. This chain links TRBV6-5 with TRBJ2-7; 7 bases align to TRBD2. The CDR3 is 12 residues long. V shed 9 bases, J shed 6 bases, and the junction held 8 bases outside the gene matches. Germline CDR1 is MNHEY and CDR2 is SVGAGI. CDR3 sequence (DNA): TGTGCCAGTAAGGGACTACCGGGCGAGCAGTACTTC. Its translation is CASKGLPGEQYF.

The V gene is TRBV6-5, the J gene TRBJ2-7; 8 positions match TRBD1. The CDR3 is 13 residues long. Germline-derived CDR1 and CDR2 are MNHEY and SVGAGI. Losses at the gene ends were 7 bases for V and 3 bases for J; bases not matched to a gene: 5. The chain's CDR3 is CASNRQGRYEQYF. CDR3 coding DNA: TGTGCCAGCAACCGACAGGGGCGCTACGAGCAGTACTTC.

The chain links TRBV5-1 to TRBJ1-1; 11 nucleotides match TRBD1. Trimming took 4 bases from V and 2 from J; bases not matched to a gene: 4. The germline V gene has CDR1 SGHRS and CDR2 YFSETQ. The CDR3 has 15 residues. This CDR3 reads CASSPDRGLNTEAFF. The CDR3 DNA is TGCGCCAGCAGCCCGGACAGGGGGCTTAACACTGAAGCTTTCTTT.

J is TRBJ2-2 and V is TRBV7-9; 7 bases agree with TRBD1. CDR3 length: 13 amino acids. CDR1 and CDR2 (germline): SEHNR, FQNEAQ (reference sequence). With 4 bases clipped from V and 6 bases from J, the junction kept 2 bases outside the gene matches. The CDR3 DNA follows: TGTGCCAGCAGCTGGACAGGTTCCGGGGAGCTGTTTTTT. Protein product: CASSWTGSGELFF.

This chain links TRBV10-2 with TRBJ2-7; the match to TRBD1 covers 8 bases. Germline lookup yields CDR1 WSHSY and CDR2 SAAADI. The CDR3 loop spans 13 amino acids. The trim removed 2 bases at V and 6 bases at J, leaving 3 bases unmatched. The DNA of the CDR3 is TGCGCCAGCAGTGAGGGGACAGGTCGCGAGCAGTACTTC. It translates to CASSEGTGREQYF.

V and J are TRBV4-1 and TRBJ2-1, with 10 bases identical to TRBD2. Germline V gene data show CDR1 as MGHRA and CDR2 as YSYEKL. CDR3 length: 17 amino acids. V gave up 0 bases and J gave up 4 bases; unmatched junction bases: 6. The CDR3: CASSQDSGRATYNEQFF. The DNA of the CDR3 is TGCGCCAGCAGCCAAGACAGCGGGAGGGCCACTTACAATGAGCAGTTCTTC.

This sequence joins TRBV27 and TRBJ1-3, with D unresolved. The V end was cut by 6 bases, the J end by 3 bases, with 3 bases between. The CDR3 runs to 11 residues. CDR1 and CDR2 from the germline V gene are MNHEY and SMNVEV (reference sequence). The CDR3, as DNA: TGTGCCAGCAGACTTGGAAACACCATATATTTT. It codes for CASRLGNTIYF.

Only one count was recorded for this clone. The chain joins TRBV27 to TRBJ2-7, with a tentative D call TRBD1 (6 bases). The CDR3 is 15 amino acids. Per germline, CDR1 MNHEY and CDR2 SMNVEV (reference sequence). V shed 0 bases and J shed 0 bases, with 9 bases lying between them. In DNA form, the CDR3 reads TGTGCCAGCAGTTTATCTTGGACAGACTCCTACGAGCAGTACTTC. Protein product: CASSLSWTDSYEQYF.

The chain employs TRBV19 and TRBJ2-1; tentatively, D is TRBD2 (5 bases). Germline V gene sequence: CDR1 LNHDA, CDR2 SQIVND (reference sequence). Trimming took 1 base from V and 0 from J, leaving 10 bases between them. The CDR3 extends over 16 amino acids. The CDR3 region has the DNA TGTGCCAGTAGTATAGCCCCTAGCACCTCCTACAATGAGCAGTTCTTC. Translation: CASSIAPSTSYNEQFF.

This sequence joins TRBV7-2 and TRBJ2-4; 12 bases are shared with TRBD2. The V gene's germline CDR1 is SGHTA and CDR2 FQGNSA. This CDR3 is built from 16 residues. The V segment lost 0 bases and the J segment 8 bases; nucleotides outside the gene matches: 5. Written as DNA, the CDR3 is TGTGCCAGCAGCTTAGCGTTGTCTAGCGGGAGGGACATTCAGTACTTC. Its translation is CASSLALSSGRDIQYF.

The gene calls are TRBV19 and TRBJ2-4; 7 bases are shared with TRBD2. With 6 bases clipped from V and 4 bases from J, the junction kept 6 bases outside the gene matches. The germline V gene encodes CDR1 LNHDA and CDR2 SQIVND (reference sequence). This CDR3 region has 14 residues. CDR3 DNA: TGTGCCAGTAGATTGGGGGGAGGGAAAAACATTCAGTACTTC. It specifies CASRLGGGKNIQYF.

The chain uses TRBV3-1 (or the pseudogene TRBV3-2) and TRBJ1-4; 7 nucleotides line up with TRBD1. V was clipped by 0 bases and J by 5 bases; unmatched bases: 3. The CDR3 totals 15 residues. The germline V gene has CDR1 LGHDT and CDR2 YNNKEL (reference sequence). CDR3 residues: CASSQEIGGNEKLFF. In DNA form, the CDR3 reads TGTGCCAGCAGCCAAGAGATAGGGGGCAATGAAAAACTGTTTTTT.